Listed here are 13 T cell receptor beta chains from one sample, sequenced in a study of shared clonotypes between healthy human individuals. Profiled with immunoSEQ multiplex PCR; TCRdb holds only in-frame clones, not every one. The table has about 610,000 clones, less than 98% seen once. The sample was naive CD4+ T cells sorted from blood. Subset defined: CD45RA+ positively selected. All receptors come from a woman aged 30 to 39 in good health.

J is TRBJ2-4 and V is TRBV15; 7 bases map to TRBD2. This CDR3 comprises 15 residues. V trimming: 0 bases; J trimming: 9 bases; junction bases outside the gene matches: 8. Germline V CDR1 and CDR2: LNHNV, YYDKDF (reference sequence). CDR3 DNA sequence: TGTGCCACCAGCAGAGATGGGGGGAGGGTAGCCATTCAGTACTTC. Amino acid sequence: CATSRDGGRVAIQYF.

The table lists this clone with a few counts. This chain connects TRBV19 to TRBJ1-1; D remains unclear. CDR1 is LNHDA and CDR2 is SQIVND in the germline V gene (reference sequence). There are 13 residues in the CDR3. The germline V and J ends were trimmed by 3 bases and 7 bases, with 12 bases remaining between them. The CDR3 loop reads CASSIQPTYEAFF. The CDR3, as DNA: TGTGCCAGTAGTATCCAGCCTACCTATGAAGCTTTCTTT.

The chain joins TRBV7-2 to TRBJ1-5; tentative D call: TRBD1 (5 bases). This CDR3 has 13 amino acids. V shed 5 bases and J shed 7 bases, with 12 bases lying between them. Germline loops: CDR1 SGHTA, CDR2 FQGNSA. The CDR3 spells CASSAGQGQPQHF. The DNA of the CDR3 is TGTGCCAGCAGCGCGGGCCAGGGCCAGCCCCAGCATTTT.

The CDR3 is CASSYSGGNTGELFF. Written as DNA, the CDR3 is TGTGCCAGCAGTTACTCCGGGGGTAACACCGGGGAGCTGTTTTTT. V usage is TRBV6-6 and J usage is TRBJ2-2, with D possibly TRBD2 on 6 matching bases. V lost 0 bases, J lost 2 bases, and 7 bases lay in between. The CDR3 covers 15 residues. Germline assignment: CDR1 MNHNY and CDR2 SVGAGI (reference sequence).

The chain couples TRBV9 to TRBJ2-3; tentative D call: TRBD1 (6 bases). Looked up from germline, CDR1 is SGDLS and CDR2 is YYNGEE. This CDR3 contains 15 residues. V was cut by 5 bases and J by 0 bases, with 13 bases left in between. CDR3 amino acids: CASRGAGTSTDTQYF. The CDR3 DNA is TGTGCCAGCAGGGGGGCGGGTACTAGCACAGATACGCAGTATTTT.

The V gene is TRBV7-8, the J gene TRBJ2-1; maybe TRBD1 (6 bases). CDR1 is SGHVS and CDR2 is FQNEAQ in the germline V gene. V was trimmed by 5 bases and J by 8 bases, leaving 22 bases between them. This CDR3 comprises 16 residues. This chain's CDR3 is CASSQQPPQGTHEQFF. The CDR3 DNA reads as TGTGCCAGCAGCCAACAACCACCCCAGGGGACGCATGAGCAGTTCTTC.

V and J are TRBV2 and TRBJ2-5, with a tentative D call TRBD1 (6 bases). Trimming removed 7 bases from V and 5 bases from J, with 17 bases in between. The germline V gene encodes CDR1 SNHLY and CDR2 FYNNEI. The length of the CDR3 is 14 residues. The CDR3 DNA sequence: TGTGCCAGCACCCAGGGGCTAAGAGGGGAGACCCAGTACTTC. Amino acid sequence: CASTQGLRGETQYF.

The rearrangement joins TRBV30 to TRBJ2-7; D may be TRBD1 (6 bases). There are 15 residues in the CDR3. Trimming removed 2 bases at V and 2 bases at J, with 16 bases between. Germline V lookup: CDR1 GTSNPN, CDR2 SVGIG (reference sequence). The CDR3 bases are TGTGCCTGGAGTCCCCCACGGGACAAGCCCTACGAGCAGTACTTC. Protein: CAWSPPRDKPYEQYF.

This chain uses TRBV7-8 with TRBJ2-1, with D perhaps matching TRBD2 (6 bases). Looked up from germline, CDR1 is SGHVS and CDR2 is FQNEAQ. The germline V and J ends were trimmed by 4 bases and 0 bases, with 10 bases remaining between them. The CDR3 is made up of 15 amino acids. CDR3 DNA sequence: TGTGCCAGCAGCTGGGACTCCAGCTCCTACAATGAGCAGTTCTTC. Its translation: CASSWDSSSYNEQFF.

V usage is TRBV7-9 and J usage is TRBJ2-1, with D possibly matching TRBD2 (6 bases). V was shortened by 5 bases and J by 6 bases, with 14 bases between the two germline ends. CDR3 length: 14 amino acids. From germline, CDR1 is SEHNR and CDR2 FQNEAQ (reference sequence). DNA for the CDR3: TGTGCCAGCAGCGGAGGGCCATTTCTCAATGAGCAGTTCTTC. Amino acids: CASSGGPFLNEQFF.

CDR3 region: CSARGSYGYTF. CDR3 coding DNA: TGCAGTGCTAGAGGGAGCTATGGCTACACCTTC. The chain has TRBV20-1 and TRBJ1-2; D is unresolved. Germline loops: CDR1 DFQATT, CDR2 SNEGSKA (reference sequence). The V end was cut by 1 base, the J end by 4 bases, with 4 bases between. The CDR3 loop spans 11 amino acids.

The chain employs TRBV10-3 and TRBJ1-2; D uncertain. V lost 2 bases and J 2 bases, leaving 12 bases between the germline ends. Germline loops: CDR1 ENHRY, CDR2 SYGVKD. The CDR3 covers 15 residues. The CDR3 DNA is TGTGCCATCAGTGAGGAGGGCGGTGAAAACTATGGCTACACCTTC. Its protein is CAISEEGGENYGYTF.

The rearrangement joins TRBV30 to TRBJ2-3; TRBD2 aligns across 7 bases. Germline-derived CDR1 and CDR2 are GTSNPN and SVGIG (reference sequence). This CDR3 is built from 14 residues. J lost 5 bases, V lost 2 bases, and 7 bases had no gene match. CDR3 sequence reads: CAWSTLADRDTQYF. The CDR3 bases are TGTGCCTGGAGTACTCTAGCGGACCGAGATACGCAGTATTTT.